This is a list of T cell receptor beta chains from one sample in a study of human T cells and chemical hapten exposure. TCRdb re-called the RACE reads with MiXCR, one entry per CDR3 protein. The table lists roughly 100,000 distinct CDR3 sequences, around 10% of them singletons. The sample consisted of whole blood, taken in connection with sensitization to the hapten diphenylcyclopropenone (DPC). The receptors shown here come from a woman aged 45 to 65 with alopecia areata. Some clones in this sample may be carry-over from other donors' samples. The CDR3 runs from the conserved cysteine through the conserved F or W. The D gene is left open where the match is weak. Clone size is not always given. Where it is, it says once, few, many or a class for expanded clones.

J gene	clone size	D gene	V gene	CDR3 DNA	CDR3 protein
TRBJ1-2	few	-	TRBV20-1	TGCAGTGCTAGTGTCCGGGGGAACTATGGCTACACCTTC	CSASVRGNYGYTF
TRBJ2-1	-	-	TRBV29-1	TGCAGCGTTGAAGATCAGGTCTTGAGTAAGTTCTTC	CSVEDQVLSKFF
TRBJ2-3	few	TRBD2	TRBV20-1	TGCAGTGCTCCCTTTGGGTATGCGGGAGGCACAGATACGCAGTATTTT	CSAPFGYAGGTDTQYF
TRBJ1-5	few	-	TRBV3-1	TGTGCCAGCAGCCAAGGGAGTGCTGGGGGCAATCAGCCCCAGCATTTT	CASSQGSAGGNQPQHF
TRBJ2-5	many	-	TRBV3-1	TGTGCCAGCAACCCCGAAGGGCGGGTAGGTGGAGAGACCCAGTACTTC	CASNPEGRVGGETQYF
TRBJ2-3	-	-	TRBV7-9	TGTGCCAGCAGCTCTAGAGGGGGGGCCATGGATACGCAGTATTTT	CASSSRGGAMDTQYF
TRBJ1-1	-	-	TRBV18	TGTGCCAGCTCACCACCGAAGGGTAGAACTGAAGCTTTCTTT	CASSPPKGRTEAFF
TRBJ1-6	few	-	TRBV3-1	TGTGCCAGCAGCCAAGATCGGTCCGGGCCCCTCCACTTT	CASSQDRSGPLHF
TRBJ1-2	once	-	TRBV14	TGTGCCAGCAGCCCTCAGAGCGACTATGGCTACACCTTC	CASSPQSDYGYTF
TRBJ2-2	many	-	TRBV12-5	TGTGCTAGTGGTTTGGATAGTTCCGGGGAGCTGTTTTTT	CASGLDSSGELFF
TRBJ1-6	many	-	TRBV4-2	TGTGCCAGCAGCCAAGATCAGGGTTCACCCCTCCACTTT	CASSQDQGSPLHF
TRBJ1-5	many	-	TRBV2	TGTGCCAGCAGCGGGACACTCCTGGGCAATCAGCCCCAGCATTTT	CASSGTLLGNQPQHF
TRBJ1-1	few	-	TRBV29-1	TGCAGCGTTCTCGGACAGTTCACTGAAGCTTTCTTT	CSVLGQFTEAFF
TRBJ1-1	-	-	TRBV6-1	TGTGCCAGCAGTGAAGTCGTTGGGGGAGCTTTCTTT	CASSEVVGGAFF
TRBJ2-2	-	-	TRBV29-1	TGCACCGCCAAGGGGACCGGGGAGCTGTTTTTT	CTAKGTGELFF
TRBJ2-7	few	-	TRBV29-1	TGCAGCGTCATACTGGACGAGTATTCCTACGAGCAGTACTTC	CSVILDEYSYEQYF
TRBJ1-2	few	-	TRBV28	TGTGCCAGCAGTTTATTGGTCCAGGGTCATGGCTACACCTTC	CASSLLVQGHGYTF
TRBJ2-3	few	-	TRBV27	TGTGCCAGCAGTCCCGGGAGTCGCACAGATACGCAGTATTTT	CASSPGSRTDTQYF